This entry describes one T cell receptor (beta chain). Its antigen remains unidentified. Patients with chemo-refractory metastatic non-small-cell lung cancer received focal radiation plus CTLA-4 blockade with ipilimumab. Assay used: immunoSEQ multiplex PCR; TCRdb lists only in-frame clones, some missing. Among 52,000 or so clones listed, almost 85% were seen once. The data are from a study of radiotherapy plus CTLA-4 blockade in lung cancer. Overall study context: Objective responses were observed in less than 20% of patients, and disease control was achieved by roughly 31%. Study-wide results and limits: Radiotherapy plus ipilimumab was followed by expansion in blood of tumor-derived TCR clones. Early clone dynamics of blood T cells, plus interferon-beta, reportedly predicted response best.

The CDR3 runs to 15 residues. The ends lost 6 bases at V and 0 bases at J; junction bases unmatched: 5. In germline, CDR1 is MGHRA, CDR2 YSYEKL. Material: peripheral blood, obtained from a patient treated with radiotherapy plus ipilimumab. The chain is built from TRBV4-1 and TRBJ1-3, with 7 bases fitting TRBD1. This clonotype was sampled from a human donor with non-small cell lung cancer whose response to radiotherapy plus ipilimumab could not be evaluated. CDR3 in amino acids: CASRDRIISGNTIYF. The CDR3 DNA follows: TGCGCCAGCAGGGACAGGATCATCTCTGGAAACACCATATATTTT.